The clone carrying this T cell receptor (beta chain) was seen a few times. What it binds is not known. Profiled with immunoSEQ multiplex PCR; TCRdb holds only in-frame clones, not every one. The sample consists of 100,000 to 120,000 clones, roughly 90% of them appearing once. This entry comes from a study of T cell responses to AZD1222 COVID-19 vaccine. Points from the study as a whole: Donors, mostly white British, included more females; clonal diversity was possibly underestimated.

Trimming at V came to 0 bases and at J to 0 bases, leaving 8 bases not matched to a gene. Per germline, CDR1 SGHNT and CDR2 YENEEA. The CDR3 loop spans 18 amino acids. The TCR originated in an adult who received the AZD1222 COVID-19 vaccine. This material consisted of peripheral blood, taken 28 days after the second AZD1222 dose. The rearrangement links TRBV11-3 to TRBJ1-1; the match to TRBD1 covers 9 bases. CDR3 amino acids: CASSLDQGGTGMNTEAFF. The CDR3 DNA reads as TGTGCCAGCAGCTTAGATCAAGGTGGGACAGGGATGAACACTGAAGCTTTCTTT.